This TCR beta chain was captured in a study of T cells in Graves' hyperthyroidism and ophthalmopathy. Overall study: Once the initial diagnosis was made, peripheral blood was obtained before any treatment.

Amplified TCR beta CDR3 regions derived from RNA transcripts. The HTBI primer set served for first-round RT-PCR of the TCR CDR3. TCRdb reanalysed the multiplex PCR reads using MiXCR and keeps one entry per CDR3 protein. Here the sample spans almost 600,000 distinct CDR3 sequences, around 14% being singletons. This clonotype was detected many times. Antigen unknown. Study conclusions and caveats: Ophthalmopathy was identified by the model a median about seven months ahead of onset. Most clonotypes expanded in the thyroid (above 0.001) were also present in blood. In the analysis, a 13 V-J model separated ophthalmopathy from stable hyperthyroidism.

After removal of 2 bases from V and 6 bases from J, the junction contained 11 bases not matched to a gene. This CDR3 spans 17 amino acids. Germline CDR1 reads MDHEN; CDR2 reads SYDVKM. This chain connects TRBV28 to TRBJ1-5; 9 nucleotides agree with TRBD1. The TCR was taken from a woman between 25 and 40 years old with Graves' hyperthyroidism that later progressed to Graves' ophthalmopathy. The specimen sequenced was blood. The CDR3 region is CASSLPLHGTGLQPQHF. DNA for the CDR3: TGTGCCAGCAGTTTACCTCTTCATGGGACAGGGCTTCAGCCCCAGCATTTT. Full variable domain (remainder filled in from reference TRBV28 and TRBJ1-5): DVKVTQSSRYLVKRTGEKVFLECVQDMDHENMFWYRQDPGLGLRLIYFSYDVKMKEKGDIPEGYSVSREKKERFSLILESASTNQTSMYLCASSLPLHGTGLQPQHFGDGTRLSIL.